This T cell receptor (beta chain) was profiled in a study of siplizumab effects on memory and regulatory T cells (dated by TCRdb to about 2019). Looking at the study overall: The study looked at the effect of siplizumab, an anti-CD2 antibody, on alloreactive T-cell subsets in allogeneic mixed lymphocyte reactions made from human PBMCs. Overall study outcomes, separate from this receptor: Roughly 80-96% of proliferating CD4+ or CD8+ clones could not be assigned a naive or memory phenotype. Siplizumab significantly lowered the cumulative frequency of alloreactive sequences that could be traced to unstimulated CD4+ memory T cells. Sequences below about 10^-5 frequency were poorly captured, so only a minor fraction of alloreactive clones could be mapped to unstimulated subsets. Unstimulated naive T cells appeared more diverse than memory T cells, and naive cells seemed to contribute substantially to the alloresponse. In reactions with siplizumab, an average of roughly 70% of mappable alloreactive CD4+ clones were Treg-derived, compared with 25% to 30% in control reactions. No functional confirmation was obtained for the suppressive function of proliferating Tregs from siplizumab cultures.

Sorted unstimulated T cells and proliferating T cells recovered from mixed lymphocyte reactions were subjected to TCRbeta CDR3 sequencing. Fresh whole blood from approximately 10 HLA-typed healthy donors was used to isolate PBMCs. Library creation used the immunoSEQ multiplex PCR assay. Each sample had 90,000 to 100,000 TCR templates assayed by the deep sequencing platform. Genomic DNA extracted from sorted T cells was used for TCRbeta CDR3 sequencing. Processing in the source paper ran as follows. The R programming language was used for the clonal analysis of the TCRbeta CDR3 data. Unstimulated samples were compared with post-reaction CFSE-low samples to define alloreactive CD4+ and CD8+ clones. Regulatory or non-regulatory origin of alloreactive CD4+ clones was assigned by matching sequences to the sorted unstimulated Treg and non-Treg repertoires. The clones in this table, taken by TCRdb from immuneACCESS, are in-frame only. Not every clone is retained; where verified, under half of the shortfall comes from an unresolved V gene, and the cause of the rest is unknown. V, J and clone size are those of that table, while D and trimming were read from the DNA. The sample records some 100,000 clones, around 92% of which are singletons. Jointly, the top ten make up roughly 2.8% of the sample.

The CDR3 goes from the cysteine to the phenylalanine over 16 residues. Left in the record is the CDR3 DNA by itself, 48 bases read in frame from the first base. The germline V gene supplies CDR1 MGHDK and CDR2 SYGVNS. V and J are truncated by 3 bases and 2 bases respectively, leaving an intervening sequence of 14 bases. In regard to this clone: Its antigen is not yet known. No base quality values were provided; no much bigger clone lies one nucleotide off.

Sequenced: CD4+ T cells sorted from blood. The sequence came from a human donor in good health. Some clones in this sample may be carry-over from other donors' samples. This chain is built from TRBV25-1 and TRBJ1-5, and TRBD1 may be the D gene, going by 5 matching bases. The CDR3 region reads CASSDGDPRGNQPQHF. Read as DNA, the sequence is TGTGCCAGCAGTGATGGGGACCCTAGGGGCAATCAGCCCCAGCATTTT.